These 32 T cell receptor beta chains were sequenced from one sample in a study of blood T cell repertoires in COVID-19. Clones were sequenced by immunoSEQ multiplex PCR, and TCRdb holds only the in-frame ones, with some missing. The sample has about 330,000 clones, roughly 85% seen once. The sequenced material came from PBMCs or T cells enriched from blood (not recorded which). The receptor set was obtained from a woman aged 25 to 39 who had recovered from COVID-19.

Only one count was recorded for this clone. The J gene is TRBJ2-6, the V gene TRBV18; 7 nucleotides match TRBD1. The CDR3 loop spans 17 amino acids. J lost 0 bases, V lost 5 bases, and 7 bases had no gene match. Germline CDR1 and CDR2: KGHSH and LQKENI. CDR3 nucleotides: TGTGCCAGCTCAACGACAGGGCTTAGCTCTGGGGCCAACGTCCTGACTTTC. This sequence encodes CASSTTGLSSGANVLTF.

The J gene is TRBJ2-7, the V gene TRBV14; D is uncertain. Germline V gene lookup returns CDR1 SGHDN and CDR2 FVKESK. Trimming removed 4 bases at V and 2 bases at J, with 9 bases between. The CDR3 has 13 residues. The CDR3 protein is CASSPQSPYEQYF. As DNA, the CDR3 is TGTGCCAGCAGCCCCCAAAGCCCCTACGAGCAGTACTTC.

V is TRBV19 and J is TRBJ2-4, with 8 bases aligning to TRBD2. Germline V gene sequence: CDR1 LNHDA, CDR2 SQIVND (reference sequence). V lost 1 base to trimming and J lost 0 bases; unmatched junction nucleotides: 5. The CDR3 contains 17 residues. CDR3 nucleotide sequence: TGTGCCAGTAGTATAGTGGCGGGGGGCTTAGCCAAAAACATTCAGTACTTC. Translation gives CASSIVAGGLAKNIQYF.

The rearrangement links TRBV30 to TRBJ1-6, with unresolved D. The CDR3 contains 13 residues. V was shortened by 1 base and J by 7 bases, with 8 bases between the two germline ends. The V gene's germline CDR1 is GTSNPN and CDR2 SVGIG (reference sequence). The CDR3 reads CAWSGTNNSPLHF. DNA for the CDR3: TGTGCCTGGAGTGGGACTAACAATTCACCCCTCCACTTT.

This chain connects TRBV18 to TRBJ1-6; D not resolved. Germline lookup yields CDR1 KGHSH and CDR2 LQKENI. This CDR3 is 15 amino acids long. The V end lost 6 bases, the J end lost 8 bases, and 17 bases lay between the germline ends. CDR3 DNA: TGTGCCAGCTCCCTACGCGGCCCCGGGGATTCACCCCTCCACTTT. It translates to CASSLRGPGDSPLHF.

The chain is built from TRBV7-2 and TRBJ2-3; a possible D gene is TRBD1 (6 bases). The CDR3 is made up of 16 amino acids. Germline CDR1 is SGHTA and CDR2 is FQGNSA. The V end was cut by 1 base, the J end by 5 bases, with 16 bases between. The CDR3 DNA sequence: TGTGCCAGCAGCTTAGGTCCACAGGGTTGGGGAGATACGCAGTATTTT. Its translation: CASSLGPQGWGDTQYF.

The V call is TRBV19, the J call TRBJ1-5, with TRBD1 matching over 10 bases. In germline, CDR1 is LNHDA, CDR2 SQIVND (reference sequence). The trim removed 5 bases at V and 4 bases at J, leaving 8 bases unmatched. This CDR3 has 16 residues. This chain's CDR3 is CASSEMGQGYNQPQHF. CDR3 DNA: TGTGCCAGTAGTGAGATGGGACAGGGGTATAATCAGCCCCAGCATTTT. The entire variable domain, with the rest obtained from reference TRBV19 and TRBJ1-5, is as follows: DGGITQSPKYLFRKEGQNVTLSCEQNLNHDAMYWYRQDPGQGLRLIYYSQIVNDFQKGDIAEGYSVSREKKESFPLTVTSAQKNPTAFYLCASSEMGQGYNQPQHFGDGTRLSIL.

The chain joins TRBV2 to TRBJ1-5, with no clear D. V was clipped by 5 bases and J by 1 base, with 12 bases between them. The CDR3 runs to 15 residues. Germline CDR1 is SNHLY and CDR2 is FYNNEI. In DNA form, the CDR3 reads TGTGCCAGCAGTCCACAGCAATTCAGCAATCAGCCCCAGCATTTT. Translation: CASSPQQFSNQPQHF.

There are a few counts of this clone. J is TRBJ1-2 and V is TRBV12-3 or TRBV12-4; D remains ambiguous. The CDR3 contains 12 residues. V gave up 3 bases and J gave up 7 bases, with 9 bases separating them. The CDR3 protein is CASSLTLSGYTF. As DNA, the CDR3 is TGTGCCAGCAGTTTGACTCTTAGTGGCTACACCTTC.

Notes on this clone: This specimen includes other DNA sequences encoding the same CDR3. V and J are TRBV5-1 and TRBJ1-5; weak D call: TRBD1 (6 bases). The V end lost 4 bases, the J end lost 3 bases, and 11 bases lay between the germline ends. CDR1 and CDR2 from the germline V gene are SGHRS and YFSETQ. The CDR3 consists of 14 residues. The CDR3 DNA sequence: TGCGCCAGCAGCCTCGGACAGTCCAATCAGCCCCAGCATTTT. Translation gives CASSLGQSNQPQHF.

V is TRBV9 and J is TRBJ2-5; tentatively, D is TRBD1 (5 bases). This CDR3 is built from 13 residues. Trimming removed 3 bases from V and 2 bases from J, with 8 bases in between. Looked up from germline, CDR1 is SGDLS and CDR2 is YYNGEE. The CDR3, as DNA: TGTGCCAGCAGCGCACAGGAACAAGAGACCCAGTACTTC. It is translated as CASSAQEQETQYF.

This chain joins TRBV7-2 and TRBJ1-1, with 9 nucleotides matching TRBD1. Germline loops: CDR1 SGHTA, CDR2 FQGNSA. The CDR3 is 15 residues long. J gave up 5 bases and V 2 bases, and 6 bases lay outside the gene matches. In DNA form, the CDR3 reads TGTGCCAGCAGCTTATCCGGGACAGGGTCTACTGAAGCTTTCTTT. Translation: CASSLSGTGSTEAFF.

CDR3: CASSLDRTYGYTF. DNA for the CDR3: TGTGCCAGCAGCTTAGACAGGACCTATGGCTACACCTTC. The rearrangement links TRBV7-3 to TRBJ1-2, with a possible D match to TRBD1 (6 bases). Germline-derived CDR1 and CDR2 are SGHTA and FQGTGA. The CDR3 covers 13 residues. Trimming stripped 2 bases from V and 4 bases from J, with 8 bases between.

The CDR3 loop is CASSTWDRDRDGYTF. The CDR3 coding sequence is TGTGCCAGCAGCACCTGGGACCGGGACAGGGATGGCTACACCTTC. This chain connects TRBV7-2 to TRBJ1-2; the match to TRBD1 covers 9 bases. Looked up from germline, CDR1 is SGHTA and CDR2 is FQGNSA. V trimming: 5 bases; J trimming: 6 bases; junction bases outside the gene matches: 10. The CDR3 is made up of 15 amino acids.

J is TRBJ1-6 and V is TRBV27; 8 bases are shared with TRBD1. This CDR3 comprises 16 residues. V gave up 5 bases and J gave up 7 bases; unmatched junction bases: 10. The V gene's germline CDR1 is MNHEY and CDR2 SMNVEV (reference sequence). The CDR3 DNA sequence: TGTGCCAGCAGTCCAGGGGGCTCGGCGAGGAATTCACCCCTCCACTTT. Translating gives CASSPGGSARNSPLHF.

This chain joins TRBV21-1 and TRBJ2-7; whether TRBD1, the table's D call, matches the DNA was not checked. TRBV21-1 is described as a pseudogene. The CDR3 has 16 amino acids. Written as DNA, the CDR3 is TGTGCCAGCAGCAAAGAGCTCCAGGGGGGTGGATACGAGCAGTACTTC. It encodes CASSKELQGGGYEQYF.

The chain uses TRBV2 and TRBJ1-4; TRBD1 is a possible D gene (5 bases). CDR3 size: 14 residues. Per germline, CDR1 SNHLY and CDR2 FYNNEI. Trimming pared 6 bases from V and 8 bases from J, leaving 16 bases between. CDR3 in amino acids: CASSPVGGAEKLFF. CDR3 nucleotides: TGTGCCAGCAGCCCGGTTGGCGGGGCGGAAAAACTGTTTTTT.

The gene calls are TRBV5-1 and TRBJ1-2; D not resolved. The germline CDR1 and CDR2 sequences are SGHRS and YFSETQ. The CDR3 consists of 13 residues. Deletions cut 0 bases from V and 2 bases from J, with 5 bases between. In DNA form, the CDR3 reads TGCGCCAGCAGCTTGGGGCTGAACTATGGCTACACCTTC. Protein product: CASSLGLNYGYTF.

The genes are TRBV7-3 and TRBJ1-3; 7 positions agree with TRBD1. Trimming removed 5 bases from V and 0 bases from J; junction bases left unmatched: 7. The CDR3 extends over 16 amino acids. Germline loops: CDR1 SGHTA, CDR2 FQGTGA. DNA for the CDR3: TGTGCCAGCAGCCCACGAGGGGGCCACTCTGGAAACACCATATATTTT. Its protein is CASSPRGGHSGNTIYF.

The chain joins TRBV19 to TRBJ2-3; unclear D gene. Trimming took off 6 bases at V and 0 bases at J, with 10 bases between the two ends. Germline V gene sequence: CDR1 LNHDA, CDR2 SQIVND (reference sequence). The CDR3 is 14 residues long. In nucleotides, the CDR3 is TGTGCCAGTAGCTCCGGTACTAGCACAGATACGCAGTATTTT. It codes for CASSSGTSTDTQYF.

The rearrangement joins TRBV30 to TRBJ1-3; unclear D gene. This CDR3 has 11 residues. Trimming shortened V by 2 bases and J by 14 bases, and 13 bases separated the two germline ends. The germline V gene encodes CDR1 GTSNPN and CDR2 SVGIG (reference sequence). CDR3 region: CAWSPTERLYF. DNA for the CDR3: TGTGCCTGGAGTCCCACGGAGCGCTTATATTTT.

This rearrangement joins TRBV11-3 to TRBJ1-1, with unresolved D. Deletions cut 0 bases from V and 5 bases from J, with 7 bases between. Germline assignment: CDR1 SGHNT and CDR2 YENEEA. The CDR3 sequence is 13 residues long. The CDR3 spells CASSLDRWTEAFF. The CDR3 DNA follows: TGTGCCAGCAGCTTAGACCGGTGGACTGAAGCTTTCTTT. The full variable domain, completed using reference TRBV11-3 and TRBJ1-1, is EAGVVQSPRYKIIEKKQPVAFWCNPISGHNTLYWYLQNLGQGPELLIRYENEEAVDDSQLPKDRFSAERLKGVDSTLKIQPAELGDSAVYLCASSLDRWTEAFFGQGTRLTVV.

J is TRBJ2-7 and V is TRBV5-1, with D unresolved. CDR1 is SGHRS, CDR2 YFSETQ, per germline. The CDR3 is 12 residues long. V lost 3 bases and J 7 bases, leaving 11 bases between the germline ends. CDR3 nucleotides: TGCGCCAGCAGCTCTGACTCGTGGGAGCAGTACTTC. This codes for CASSSDSWEQYF.

This chain joins TRBV7-3 and TRBJ2-1; 8 bases agree with TRBD2. V was clipped by 5 bases and J by 7 bases; unmatched bases: 10. The length of the CDR3 is 15 residues. Germline CDR1 reads SGHTA; CDR2 reads FQGTGA. CDR3 nucleotides: TGTGCCAGCAGCCGCCCGGGACTAGACGGTAATGAGCAGTTCTTC. Translation gives CASSRPGLDGNEQFF.

The chain has TRBV7-9 and TRBJ2-7, with 7 bases aligning to TRBD1. There are 17 residues in the CDR3. CDR1 and CDR2 (germline): SEHNR, FQNEAQ (reference sequence). The junction had 17 bases not matched to a gene; V was cut back by 4 bases and J by 5 bases. CDR3 sequence (DNA): TGTGCCAGCAGCTGGGTTTCGTTTGGGACAGAAGACAACGAGCAGTACTTC. It is translated as CASSWVSFGTEDNEQYF.

V usage is TRBV6-5 and J usage is TRBJ1-2; the match to TRBD1 covers 9 bases. V lost 4 bases and J lost 6; bases outside the gene matches: 6. The CDR3 totals 14 residues. Germline V gives CDR1 MNHEY, CDR2 SVGAGI. The CDR3 here is CASSWGQGSNGYTF. Here the CDR3 DNA reads TGTGCCAGCAGTTGGGGACAGGGAAGTAATGGCTACACCTTC.

The V gene is TRBV4-1, the J gene TRBJ1-2; 9 bases fit TRBD1. Germline CDR1 and CDR2: MGHRA and YSYEKL. This CDR3 is built from 16 residues. The J segment lost 8 bases and the V segment lost 4 bases, leaving 14 bases of the junction unmatched. The CDR3 DNA is TGCGCCAGCAGCCCCTCTCCCGGGACAGGGCTACGGGGCTACACCTTC. Protein: CASSPSPGTGLRGYTF.

This chain joins TRBV27 and TRBJ2-3; perhaps TRBD1 as D (5 bases). Looked up from germline, CDR1 is MNHEY and CDR2 is SMNVEV (reference sequence). V was trimmed by 2 bases and J by 4 bases, leaving 16 bases between them. The CDR3 contains 16 residues. CDR3 DNA: TGTGCCAGCAGTTTAAGGGCAGGCAGGGTCGCAGATACGCAGTATTTT. Protein product: CASSLRAGRVADTQYF.

A single count supports this clone. V usage is TRBV5-4 and J usage is TRBJ1-2; TRBD1 matches 7 bases. The V segment lost 4 bases and the J segment 5 bases; nucleotides outside the gene matches: 5. CDR1 is SGHNT and CDR2 is YYREEE in the germline V gene (reference sequence). This CDR3 region has 13 residues. The CDR3 DNA follows: TGTGCCAGCAGCCCGACAGGGAAGTATGGCTACACCTTC. Translating gives CASSPTGKYGYTF.

The rearrangement uses TRBV3-1 (or the pseudogene TRBV3-2) and TRBJ1-6; 9 bases line up with TRBD1. Germline-derived CDR1 and CDR2 are LGHDT and YNNKEL (reference sequence). V gave up 4 bases and J gave up 1 base; unmatched junction bases: 5. The CDR3 is 17 amino acids. This CDR3 is CASSRTGGRSYNSPLHF. DNA of the CDR3: TGTGCCAGCAGCCGAACAGGGGGCAGGTCCTATAATTCACCCCTCCACTTT.

The rearrangement uses TRBV2 and TRBJ1-3; 7 bases match TRBD1. CDR1 and CDR2 from the germline V gene are SNHLY and FYNNEI. This CDR3 has 14 residues. With 4 bases clipped from V and 3 bases from J, the junction kept 3 bases outside the gene matches. CDR3 nucleotides: TGTGCCAGCAGTGGGACAGGCGATGGAAACACCATATATTTT. It translates to CASSGTGDGNTIYF.

The chain joins TRBV2 to TRBJ1-1, with a tentative D call TRBD1 (6 bases). The length of the CDR3 is 13 residues. Trimming removed 6 bases at V and 5 bases at J, with 13 bases between. Germline V gives CDR1 SNHLY, CDR2 FYNNEI. The CDR3 DNA is TGTGCCAGCAGATTCCAGGGGAGTACTGAAGCTTTCTTT. Protein: CASRFQGSTEAFF.